The source of this TCR beta chain is a study of spatial heterogeneity in lung cancer (dated by TCRdb to the late 2010s). Study-wide context: Donors were 65 to 85 patients with early-stage, untreated non-small cell lung cancer from the lung TRACERx cohort. Follow-up PBMC samples were sequenced whenever available, and the median time to follow-up was 2 to 3 years after resection. Beta-chain transcripts were consistently detected in greater numbers than alpha-chain transcripts, which likely reflected higher beta-chain transcript abundance. In the raw uncorrected reads, each unique combination of TCR and UMI appeared more than ten times on average. In non-small cell lung cancer, the study quantitatively compared TCR alpha and beta repertoires across several tumor regions, matched nontumor lung, and blood. Nonsynonymous mutation counts, determined by whole-exome sequencing of tumor tissue, were related to features of the TCR repertoire. At surgery, hundreds of tumor regions, 61 to 65 matched nontumor lung samples and fewer than 60 PBMC samples were TCR-sequenced for both alpha and beta chains. What the work shows at the level of the full study, not this receptor alone: Only approximately 13 patients were included in the comparisons of baseline and follow-up blood repertoires. Additional single-cell paired TCR alpha and beta sequencing was considered necessary to confirm, at a functional level, the hypothesis that regional TCRs recognize regional mutations. Ubiquitous expanded tumor TCRs showed up in blood more often at tumor resection than at routine follow-up.

Reading from cysteine to phenylalanine, the CDR3 counts 15 amino acids. The entry retains the CDR3 DNA only, 45 bases that are in frame from base 1. Looking up the germline V gene yields CDR1 LGHNA and CDR2 YSLEER. The method was 5' RACE. These reads were obtained on a NextSeq 500. In the TCR library protocol, a unique molecular identifier was attached to each TCR cDNA molecule so that PCR and sequencing errors could be corrected. In the original analysis: TCR identification, UMI-based error correction and CDR3 extraction were performed with Decombinator tools. TCRs above a frequency of 2 per 1,000, corresponding to the top 1% of the tumor frequency distribution, were defined as expanded. Each repertoire was subsampled 100 times to 5,000 TCRs, after which Renyi diversity was computed with the R vegan package. CDR3 similarity networks were built from amino acid triplet string-kernel similarity, with CDR3s being connected when pairwise similarity was above 0.82. TCRdb handled the public reads itself, with Q25 trimming in fastp and clone calling in MiXCR, and kept productive beta chains. Rows matching on CDR3 protein sequence are summarized as one entry with the most common DNA and genes. The V and J calls were determined by TCRdb, not by the authors. Across this sample there are around 47,000 distinct CDR3 sequences, with 7.4% seen only once. 35% of the sample goes to the ten largest clones.

This clonotype was detected only once. No cognate antigen has been identified for it. This clone may be a read error of a much larger clone one base away. Reading the label with the study, this specimen's time point is: blood at routine non-recurrence follow-up after resection. Whole RNA extracted from tumor and nontumor lung tissue, or from cryopreserved PBMC samples, was used for TCR sequencing without cell sorting. Only patients with enough RNA available from two or more tumor regions were chosen for TCR sequencing. The receptor was derived from a female donor with early-stage non-small cell lung cancer. Sequenced here: PBMCs, sampled at follow-up. The V and J segments used are TRBV4-3 and TRBJ2-4; 7 bases in the middle match TRBD2. The DNA sequence is TGCGCCAGCAGCCAACTAGCGGAACTTAAAAACATTCAGCACTTC. Translated, this is CASSQLAELKNIQHF.